This TCR beta chain was recorded in a study of blood T cells in healthy people across ages. Next came a second PCR, run for 7 to 11 cycles, which used a sample-barcoded 5' primer along with a J-beta primer mix. One entry per CDR3 protein, called by TCRdb with MiXCR from the 5' RACE reads. The sample holds about 1,500,000 distinct CDR3 sequences, roughly 27% seen once. This clonotype was picked up many times. Germline lookup yields CDR1 DFQATT and CDR2 SNEGSKA (reference sequence). The ends were cut back, 6 bases at V and 6 bases at J, with 17 bases in the middle. The CDR3 is 13 residues long. V usage is TRBV20-1 and J usage is TRBJ1-2, with D possibly being TRBD1 (6 bases). The sample was blood. The TCR was taken from a woman in her twenties or thirties in good health. The CDR3 spells CSAEVQGRHGYTF. The CDR3 region has the DNA TGCAGTGCGGAGGTCCAGGGGCGGCATGGCTACACCTTC.